This T cell receptor beta chain was retrieved from a study of T cells in localized non-small cell lung cancer. The CDR3 has 15 amino acids. Trimming shortened V by 0 bases and J by 0 bases, and 9 bases separated the two germline ends. Germline CDR1 and CDR2: LNHNV and YYDKDF (reference sequence). Study-level points and caveats: The study sequenced only one region of the tumor. As a result, intratumor heterogeneity could not be excluded and remains possible.

This clone has more than one count but fewer than ten. The antigen is undetermined. Using immunoSEQ multiplex PCR, the repertoire was profiled, and TCRdb retains in-frame clones only, with some absent. The sample holds about 1,600 clones, 27% seen once. The receptor was isolated from a female donor older than 55 with stage II lung adenocarcinoma. V and J are TRBV15 and TRBJ2-7; D is unresolved. The input for sequencing was lung tumor tissue, taken before any cancer treatment. CDR3 loop: CATSRELRNSYEQYF. The CDR3 coding sequence is TGTGCCACCAGCAGAGAGCTAAGGAACTCCTACGAGCAGTACTTC. Combining the CDR3 with reference TRBV15 and TRBJ2-7 gives the whole variable domain DAMVIQNPRYQVTQFGKPVTLSCSQTLNHNVMYWYQQKSSQAPKLLFHYYDKDFNNEADTPDNFQSRRPNTSFCFLDIRSPGLGDTAMYLCATSRELRNSYEQYFGPGTRLTVT.